This is a list of T cell receptor beta chains from one sample in a study of shared clonotypes between healthy human individuals. The data were produced by immunoSEQ multiplex PCR, yet TCRdb's version contains in-frame clones alone and is incomplete. The repertoire holds about 2.3 million clones, 80% to 95% seen once, with around 0.35% in the top ten. The sample was naive CD4+ T cells from PBMCs. The receptors originated from a young man in good health. Some clones in this sample may be carry-over from other donors' samples. Both conserved end residues are part of each CDR3. A D gene is named only where the DNA matches it firmly. Some rows have no size entry. The others give once, few or many, or a class for an expanded clone.

J,D,size,V,DNA,CDR3
TRBJ2-7,-,-,TRBV6-1,TGTGCCAGCAGAGACCAGGGTAGCTCCTACGAGCAGTACTTC,CASRDQGSSYEQYF
TRBJ2-3,-,-,TRBV7-9,TGTGCCAGCAGCTATAGCGGCACAGATACGCAGTATTTT,CASSYSGTDTQYF
TRBJ2-1,TRBD2,-,TRBV5-1,TGCGCCAGCAGCGCCGCTAGCGGGAGAAGCGATGAGCAGTTCTTC,CASSAASGRSDEQFF
TRBJ1-5,TRBD1,-,TRBV6-5,TGTGCCAGCAGCCCCGGGACAGGGGGCCCGAGGCCCCAGCATTTT,CASSPGTGGPRPQHF
TRBJ1-5,-,-,TRBV14,TGTGCCGGGGCCCTACACCCCTACAATCAGCCCCAGCATTTT,CAGALHPYNQPQHF
TRBJ1-5,-,-,TRBV2,TGTGCCAGTGATGGGGGGGCCTCAGGGCCCCAGCATTTT,CASDGGASGPQHF
TRBJ1-2,-,-,TRBV28,TGTGCCAGCAGGACCCCATACGGGCGCGGTGGCTACACCTTC,CASRTPYGRGGYTF
TRBJ1-5,TRBD1,-,TRBV4-3,TGCGCCAGCAGCCAAGATACGAGGACAGGGCGGACCCAGCCCCAGCATTTT,CASSQDTRTGRTQPQHF
TRBJ1-5,-,-,TRBV19,TGTGCCAGTAGTATGAGACAGACAGATCAGCCCCAGCATTTT,CASSMRQTDQPQHF
TRBJ2-5,TRBD1,-,TRBV7-3,TGTGCCAGCAGCTCACAGGGGCCGCAACTCCAAGAGACCCAGTACTTC,CASSSQGPQLQETQYF
TRBJ2-1,TRBD2,-,TRBV9,TGTGCCAGCAGTGAGACTAGCGGGAGTTGGTACAATGAGCAGTTCTTC,CASSETSGSWYNEQFF
TRBJ2-4,-,-,TRBV6-1,TGTGCCAGCAGTGAAGGTTGGGGTGAGGGCATTCAGTACTTC,CASSEGWGEGIQYF
TRBJ1-4,-,-,TRBV29-1,TGCAGCGTTGAAGATCGGTATAATGAAAAACTGTTTTTT,CSVEDRYNEKLFF
TRBJ2-7,-,-,TRBV18,TGTGCCAGCTCACCACCGGGGGAGGTAAGCTACGAGCAGTACTTC,CASSPPGEVSYEQYF
TRBJ2-5,TRBD2,-,TRBV18,TGTGCCAGCTCCCCTACTCGGGGGGTTCAAGAGACCCAGTACTTC,CASSPTRGVQETQYF
TRBJ2-7,-,once,TRBV10-3,TGTGCCATCGGGACTATGGACAGCCACGAGCAGTACTTC,CAIGTMDSHEQYF
TRBJ1-5,-,-,TRBV21-1,TGTGCCAGCAGCAAAGTTTGGGACAGGGGGAGCAATCAGCCCCAGCATTTT,CASSKVWDRGSNQPQHF
TRBJ2-5,TRBD1,-,TRBV11-2,TGTGCCAGCAGCTCTGGGACAGTGGGGGAGACCCAGTACTTC,CASSSGTVGETQYF
TRBJ2-1,TRBD2,once,TRBV28,TGTGCCAGCAGTTTGATGGGACTAGCGGGGCTATCCTACAATGAGCAGTTCTTC,CASSLMGLAGLSYNEQFF
TRBJ2-5,-,-,TRBV2,TGTGCCAGCACCAAGAGGGGGACCCAGTACTTC,CASTKRGTQYF
TRBJ2-2,-,-,TRBV6-4,TGTGCCAGCGTCACGGGAGTAAGGGACACCGGGGAGCTGTTTTTT,CASVTGVRDTGELFF
TRBJ2-7,TRBD2,-,TRBV30,TGTGCCTGGAGGGTAGGATTCGGTCGGCGGGAGGGCCGGGAGTACGAGCAGTACTTC,CAWRVGFGRREGREYEQYF
TRBJ1-5,-,-,TRBV20-1,TGCAGTGCTAGATTTGGGGGGCCCCAGCATTTT,CSARFGGPQHF
TRBJ1-5,-,-,TRBV7-2,TGTGCCAGCAGCTTAGGGACCTTTAGCAATCAGCCCCAGCATTTT,CASSLGTFSNQPQHF
TRBJ1-4,-,-,TRBV15,TGTGCCACCAGCAGAGATCAGGCCCGGGCGAGAGAAAAACTGTTTTTT,CATSRDQARAREKLFF
TRBJ2-1,TRBD2,-,TRBV7-9,TGTGCCAGCAGCCGGGGACTACGAGGGCCCAATGAGCAGTTCTTC,CASSRGLRGPNEQFF
TRBJ2-2,TRBD2,-,TRBV7-2,TGTGCCAGCACCTATAAGAGGGCAGCGGGAGGCACGAACACCGGGGAGCTGTTTTTT,CASTYKRAAGGTNTGELFF
TRBJ1-4,-,few,TRBV7-2,TGTGCCAGCAGCCGCCCAGGGAGTGAAAAACTGTTTTTT,CASSRPGSEKLFF
TRBJ1-5,-,-,TRBV21-1,TGTGCCAGCGCAAACCGATTCGGGACAGCGCCGAATCAGCCCCAGCATTTT,CASANRFGTAPNQPQHF
TRBJ1-5,-,-,TRBV2,TGTGCCAGCAGTGAGTGGACACGGAATCAGCCCCAGCATTTT,CASSEWTRNQPQHF
TRBJ2-5,TRBD2,-,TRBV5-1,TGCGCCAGCAGCTCTGGGACTAGCGGGACTAAAGAGACCCAGTACTTC,CASSSGTSGTKETQYF
TRBJ2-1,TRBD2,-,TRBV7-9,TGTGCCAGCAGCTCCAGACTAGCGGGTGGCTCCTACAATGAGCAGTTCTTC,CASSSRLAGGSYNEQFF
TRBJ2-7,TRBD1,-,TRBV7-9,TGTGCCAGCAGCTTACCCCTAGGACAGGGCAGCTCCTACGAGCAGTACTTC,CASSLPLGQGSSYEQYF
TRBJ2-1,TRBD1,-,TRBV2,TGTGCCAGCCGGGGACAGACCTACAATGAGCAGTTCTTC,CASRGQTYNEQFF
TRBJ2-1,-,-,TRBV6-6,TGTGCCAGTGCGAGAGGCTCCTACAATGAGCAGTTCTTC,CASARGSYNEQFF
TRBJ2-3,-,-,TRBV29-1,TGCAGCGTTGAAATGGGTCTTACGCAGTATTTT,CSVEMGLTQYF
TRBJ2-7,TRBD2,few,TRBV5-1,TGCGCCAGCAGCTTGGGCACTAGCGGCTACGAGCAGTACTTC,CASSLGTSGYEQYF
TRBJ1-3,-,-,TRBV11-2,TGTGCCAGCAGCTTACAAACCCTCATCTCTGGAAACACCATATATTTT,CASSLQTLISGNTIYF
TRBJ2-3,TRBD1,-,TRBV7-2,TGTGCCAGCAGTAGGGACAGATCCACAGATACGCAGTATTTT,CASSRDRSTDTQYF
TRBJ1-4,-,-,TRBV5-1,TGCGCCAGCCAGGAAGCAACTAATGAAAAACTGTTTTTT,CASQEATNEKLFF
TRBJ1-5,-,-,TRBV19,TGTGCCAGTAGGACAGCGGGACATAAAAGCAATCAGCCCCAGCATTTT,CASRTAGHKSNQPQHF
TRBJ1-6,-,-,TRBV5-1,TGCGCCAGCAGCTTGATTGGGGAGGGGAATTCACCCCTCCACTTT,CASSLIGEGNSPLHF
TRBJ2-6,-,-,TRBV9,TGTGCCAGCAGCGGGGACCAACTACTCTCTGGGGCCAACGTCCTGACTTTC,CASSGDQLLSGANVLTF
TRBJ2-5,-,-,TRBV28,TGTGCCAGCAGTTTAGGAGCGGCAGACCAAGAGACCCAGTACTTC,CASSLGAADQETQYF
TRBJ2-7,-,-,TRBV28,TGTGCCAGCAGAGCAGGGTGGGGGCTAGCGGTCTACGAGCAGTACTTC,CASRAGWGLAVYEQYF
TRBJ1-3,-,once,TRBV27,TGTGCCAGTCAAGCCCACAGATCCGCTGGAAACACCATATATTTT,CASQAHRSAGNTIYF
TRBJ2-6,-,-,TRBV28,TGTGCCAGCGGAGAACATGGTGGGGCCAACGTCCTGACTTTC,CASGEHGGANVLTF
TRBJ2-7,-,-,TRBV5-4,TGTGCCAGCAGCTTGCGTGGCAGCGCCAACGAGCAGTACTTC,CASSLRGSANEQYF
TRBJ1-1,TRBD1,-,TRBV6-6,TGTGCCAGCAGCCAGGGGGCGCGGAGCACTGAAGCTTTCTTT,CASSQGARSTEAFF
TRBJ1-2,-,-,TRBV10-3,TGTGCCATCAGCGAACAGGGATCTGGCTACACCTTC,CAISEQGSGYTF
TRBJ1-3,-,-,TRBV18,TGTGCCAGCTCACCGACCGGGACAACACCGAACTCTGGAAACACCATATATTTT,CASSPTGTTPNSGNTIYF
TRBJ2-7,-,-,TRBV2,TGTGCCAGCAGTGAACCGGGACGCAGGTACTTC,CASSEPGRRYF
TRBJ1-1,-,-,TRBV6-4,TGTGCCAGCAGTGTCCAGTGGAACACTGAAGCTTTCTTT,CASSVQWNTEAFF
TRBJ1-3,-,few,TRBV5-1,TGCGCCAGCAGCTTGACAGGGACTGGAAACACCATATATTTT,CASSLTGTGNTIYF
TRBJ2-3,TRBD2,-,TRBV5-4,TGTGCCAGCAGTTTTAGCGGGAGGACAGATACGCAGTATTTT,CASSFSGRTDTQYF